This T cell receptor (beta chain) originates from a study of cytomegalovirus exposure and HLA in healthy donors. The CDR3 runs 13 residues. V was cut by 4 bases and J by 0 bases, with 4 bases left in between. The germline gives CDR1 SGHTA, CDR2 FQGNSA. This clone was picked up a small number of times. What it binds is not known. Study observations and caveats: In a later analysis, specific HLA alleles were associated with 15,000 to 20,000 TCR beta sequences at a 0.05 false discovery rate. Specificity of three CMV-associated chains for CMV antigens was verified in vitro.

PCR amplification relied on 60 Vbeta primers (plus 13 Jbeta primers). Original data processing: In a later analysis, the count reached 80 million or so unique TCR beta chains, with roughly 11 million shared. Clones were read by immunoSEQ multiplex PCR, and TCRdb kept only the in-frame ones, dropping some. V and J calls and clone size follow that table, whereas D and trimming were derived from the DNA. The sample records 80,000 or so clones, 62% being singletons. This sequence joins TRBV7-2 and TRBJ1-3, with D unresolved. This TCR was recovered from a male donor in good health and CMV-seropositive. Sequencing was done on a sample of PBMCs. In nucleotides, the CDR3 is TGTGCCAGCAGCTCCTTCTCTGGAAACACCATATATTTT. This codes for CASSSFSGNTIYF.